This T cell receptor beta chain was observed in a study of response to subunit inactivated influenza vaccine (dated by TCRdb to between 2017 and 2018). Study-wide context: The study used deep quantitative T cell receptor repertoire profiling to track responses to a trivalent subunit inactivated influenza vaccine. The research as a whole found: It was suggested by the authors that each seasonal influenza vaccination may recruit only a limited number of new T cells.

Based on the germline V gene (reference sequence), the CDR1 and CDR2 sequences are DFQATT and SNEGSKA. Including cysteine and phenylalanine, the CDR3 has 14 amino acids. CDR3 DNA only is kept here, 42 bases in frame from base 1. Cut back by 4 bases and 1 base, the V and J ends lie 10 bases apart. As to this clonotype: The antigen this receptor binds is unknown. Base-call qualities are not available, and no considerably larger clone is one nucleotide away.

Library method: RT-PCR. This sample was sequenced with an Illumina HiSeq 2500. TCRdb handled the public reads itself, with Q25 trimming in fastp and clone calling in MiXCR, and kept productive beta chains. Rows matching on CDR3 protein sequence are summarized as one entry with the most common DNA and genes. This sample comprises around 850,000 distinct CDR3 sequences, about a fifth of them detected only once. The top ten clonotypes cover roughly a tenth of the sample. Recombination linked TRBV20-1 to TRBJ2-2, with the identity of the D gene unclear. The sample here was PBMCs from blood, taken 5 days after vaccination. This sequence was found in a man in his fifties or sixties who received an inactivated influenza vaccine. Donor details come from another sample of the same person, matched by shared clones. For the CDR3, the sequence is CSAIWQLNTGELFF. The sequenced DNA: TGCAGTGCTATCTGGCAGCTGAACACCGGGGAGCTGTTTTTT.